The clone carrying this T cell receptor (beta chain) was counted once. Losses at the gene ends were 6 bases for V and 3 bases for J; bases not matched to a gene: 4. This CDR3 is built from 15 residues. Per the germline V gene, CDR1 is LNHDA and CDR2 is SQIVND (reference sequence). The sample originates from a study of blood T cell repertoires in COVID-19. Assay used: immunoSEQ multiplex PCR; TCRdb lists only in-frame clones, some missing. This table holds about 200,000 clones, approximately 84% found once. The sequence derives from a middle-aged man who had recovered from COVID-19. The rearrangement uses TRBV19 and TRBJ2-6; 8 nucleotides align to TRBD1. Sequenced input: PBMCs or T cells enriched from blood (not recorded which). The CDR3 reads CASSTTGGGANVLTF. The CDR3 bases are TGTGCCAGTAGCACAACAGGGGGTGGGGCCAACGTCCTGACTTTC.